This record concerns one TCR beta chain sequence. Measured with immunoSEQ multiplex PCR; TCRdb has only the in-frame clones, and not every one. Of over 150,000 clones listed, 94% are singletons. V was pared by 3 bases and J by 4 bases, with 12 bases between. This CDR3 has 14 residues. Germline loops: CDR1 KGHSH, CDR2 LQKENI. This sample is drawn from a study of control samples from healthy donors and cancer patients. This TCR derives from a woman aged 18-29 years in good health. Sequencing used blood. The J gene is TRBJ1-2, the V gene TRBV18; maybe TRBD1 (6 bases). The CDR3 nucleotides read TGTGCCAGCTCACCTAACAGGGAGGTCTATGGCTACACCTTC. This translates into CASSPNREVYGYTF.